Shown below are 28 T cell receptor beta chains from a single sample sequenced in a study of siplizumab effects on memory and regulatory T cells. TCRdb keeps only in-frame clones here, not all; method: immunoSEQ multiplex PCR. The sample records some 97,000 clones, more than 85% being singletons. The sequenced material came from CD4+ T cells sorted from blood. These receptors originate from a human donor in good health. Some clones in this sample may be carry-over from other donors' samples.

The count of this clone is one. Its ends do not fully match the called genes, so a read error is possible. The rearrangement joins TRBV7-9 to TRBJ1-1; no definite D call. This CDR3 has 14 amino acids. CDR1 SEHNR and CDR2 FQNEAQ come from the germline V gene (reference sequence). As DNA, the CDR3 is TGTGCCAGCATAGGTTTGGGTTCGAACGCTGAAGCTTTCTTT. Amino acid sequence: CASIGLGSNAEAFF. Based on the CDR3 plus reference TRBV7-9 and TRBJ1-1, the full variable domain is DTGVSQNPRHKITKRGQNVTFRCDPISEHNRLYWYRQTLGQGPEFLTYFQNEAQLEKSRLLSDRFSAERPKGSFSTLEIQRTEQGDSAMYLCASIGLGSNAEAFFGQGTRLTVV.

This chain joins TRBV25-1 and TRBJ1-4; a possible D gene is TRBD1 (6 bases). This CDR3 has 14 residues. The germline CDR1 and CDR2 sequences are MGHDK and SYGVNS. V lost 4 bases and J 6 bases, leaving 12 bases between the germline ends. The CDR3, as DNA: TGTGCCAGCAGTGCCACAGGGCGTTATGAAAAACTGTTTTTT. As protein: CASSATGRYEKLFF.

The chain has TRBV7-9 and TRBJ2-7, with D perhaps being TRBD1 or TRBD2 (5 bases each). Per germline, CDR1 SEHNR and CDR2 FQNEAQ (reference sequence). This CDR3 contains 14 residues. Trimming stripped 4 bases from V and 3 bases from J, with 13 bases between. The CDR3 coding sequence is TGTGCCAGCAGCTCCGGGACGTATAGCTACGAGCAGTACTTC. Its translation: CASSSGTYSYEQYF.

In DNA, the CDR3 is TGTGCCAATACGGACAGGGGGTTTTACGAGCAGTACTTC. Its protein is CANTDRGFYEQYF. The chain is built from TRBV7-6 and TRBJ2-7; 10 bases align to TRBD1. The CDR3 covers 13 residues. Per germline, CDR1 SGHVS and CDR2 FNYEAQ. V was pared by 10 bases and J by 4 bases, with 7 bases of the junction left unmatched.

The chain combines TRBV6-5 with TRBJ2-7; D is undetermined. The germline V gene has CDR1 MNHEY and CDR2 SVGAGI. This CDR3 is 15 amino acids long. The germline V and J ends were trimmed by 2 bases and 4 bases, with 15 bases remaining between them. The DNA of the CDR3 is TGTGCCAGCAGTTACCGGCCCGAGAAGAAGTACGAGCAGTACTTC. It encodes CASSYRPEKKYEQYF.

J is TRBJ2-7 and V is TRBV2, with unresolved D. The CDR3 sequence is 10 residues long. Trimming removed 1 base from V and 9 bases from J, with 4 bases in between. Germline V gene data show CDR1 as SNHLY and CDR2 as FYNNEI. The CDR3 DNA reads TGTGCCAGCAGTGAAGTTTGGCAGTACTTC. It specifies CASSEVWQYF.

The V and J genes are TRBV30 and TRBJ2-7, with D tentatively TRBD1 (5 bases). The V gene lost 2 bases and the J gene lost 5 bases, with 19 bases spanning the gap. From germline, CDR1 is GTSNPN and CDR2 SVGIG (reference sequence). The CDR3 covers 15 residues. The CDR3 region has the DNA TGTGCCTGGAGTACCTCCCCCCAGGGTAGAAACGAGCAGTACTTC. Its translation is CAWSTSPQGRNEQYF.

As to this clone: The junction and the germline gene differ at one end; a read error may be behind it. CDR3 protein: CASSLARDRGYNEQFF. CDR3 coding DNA: TGTGCTAGCAGCTTAGCGAGGGACAGGGGTTACAATGAGCAGTTCTTC. J is TRBJ2-1 and V is TRBV7-7, with 10 bases lining up with TRBD1. The germline V gene encodes CDR1 SSHAT and CDR2 FNYEAQ (reference sequence). The CDR3 spans 16 residues.

CDR3 sequence (DNA): TGTGCCTGGAGTATGGACAGGGGCGTTTACGAGCAGTACTTC. This encodes CAWSMDRGVYEQYF. This chain joins TRBV30 and TRBJ2-7, with 9 nucleotides matching TRBD1. Germline loops: CDR1 GTSNPN, CDR2 SVGIG (reference sequence). V lost 2 bases and J lost 4; bases outside the gene matches: 6. This CDR3 region has 14 residues.

The V and J genes are TRBV6-1 and TRBJ1-5; TRBD1 is a possible D gene (5 bases). Trimming left V 5 bases short and J 3 bases short, with 14 bases between. The CDR3 totals 15 residues. Germline lookup yields CDR1 MNHNS and CDR2 SASEGT. The CDR3 sequence is CASSSGRSHNQPQHF. The CDR3 nucleotides read TGTGCCAGCAGTTCGGGACGGTCCCACAATCAGCCCCAGCATTTT.

This chain uses TRBV7-3 with TRBJ1-4; no clear D. Germline assignment: CDR1 SGHTA and CDR2 FQGTGA. The CDR3 extends over 15 amino acids. Trimming took off 2 bases at V and 7 bases at J, with 14 bases between the two ends. CDR3 nucleotide sequence: TGTGCCAGCAGCTTACCGGCAGGCCCCTCTGAAAAACTGTTTTTT. Protein product: CASSLPAGPSEKLFF. The full variable domain, completed using reference TRBV7-3 and TRBJ1-4, is GAGVSQTPSNKVTEKGKYVELRCDPISGHTALYWYRQSLGQGPEFLIYFQGTGAADDSGLPNDRFFAVRPEGSVSTLKIQRTERGDSAVYLCASSLPAGPSEKLFFGSGTQLSVL.

The gene calls are TRBV7-3 and TRBJ2-1, with 9 bases aligning to TRBD2. This CDR3 has 21 amino acids. The V segment lost 1 base and the J segment 3 bases; nucleotides outside the gene matches: 19. Germline loops: CDR1 SGHTA, CDR2 FQGTGA. The CDR3 DNA reads TGTGCCAGCAGCTTAAAATTGGCGGGAGGGTTCTACTACTACTACTACAATGAGCAGTTCTTC. It specifies CASSLKLAGGFYYYYYNEQFF.

CDR3 DNA: TGTGCCAGCAGCCTGAGGGGACAGGGGTCTGAAAAACTGTTTTTT. Amino acid sequence: CASSLRGQGSEKLFF. The J gene is TRBJ1-4, the V gene TRBV5-4, with 10 nucleotides matching TRBD1. Per germline, CDR1 SGHNT and CDR2 YYREEE (reference sequence). With V trimmed by 4 bases and J by 7 bases, 7 bases remained unmatched. The CDR3 is 15 amino acids.

The V gene is TRBV28, the J gene TRBJ1-5; weak D call: TRBD1 (5 bases). V was shortened by 8 bases and J by 3 bases, with 11 bases between the two germline ends. CDR1 is MDHEN, CDR2 SYDVKM, per germline. The CDR3 is 13 amino acids. Written as DNA, the CDR3 is TGTGCCAGCTGGGACCGTAACAATCAGCCCCAGCATTTT. It translates to CASWDRNNQPQHF. Full variable domain (rest looked up from reference TRBV28 and TRBJ1-5): DVKVTQSSRYLVKRTGEKVFLECVQDMDHENMFWYRQDPGLGLRLIYFSYDVKMKEKGDIPEGYSVSREKKERFSLILESASTNQTSMYLCASWDRNNQPQHFGDGTRLSIL.

This chain joins TRBV7-8 and TRBJ2-5; D ambiguous. V gave up 4 bases and J gave up 2 bases, with 11 bases separating them. CDR3 size: 14 residues. CDR1 is SGHVS, CDR2 FQNEAQ, per germline. The CDR3 region has the DNA TGTGCCAGCAGCTCGCATCATTTTCAAGAGACCCAGTACTTC. Its protein is CASSSHHFQETQYF. The variable domain in full, with the rest retrieved from reference TRBV7-8 and TRBJ2-5, is GAGVSQSPRYKVAKRGQDVALRCDPISGHVSLFWYQQALGQGPEFLTYFQNEAQLDKSGLPSDRFFAERPEGSVSTLKIQRTQQEDSAVYLCASSSHHFQETQYFGPGTRLLVL.

The rearrangement uses TRBV30 and TRBJ2-1; no definite D call. Trimming removed 2 bases at V and 0 bases at J, with 11 bases between. Germline V gene lookup returns CDR1 GTSNPN and CDR2 SVGIG (reference sequence). The CDR3 has 15 residues. CDR3 sequence (DNA): TGTGCCTGGAGTCAGATCCTACGCTCCTACAATGAGCAGTTCTTC. Translating it yields CAWSQILRSYNEQFF.

The chain has TRBV11-3 and TRBJ2-1, with 11 bases aligning to TRBD1. The V and J ends lost 1 base and 3 bases, in that order; junction bases with no gene match: 5. CDR3 length: 17 amino acids. CDR1 SGHNT and CDR2 YENEEA come from the germline V gene. CDR3 amino acids: CASSLGAGTGGYNEQFF. The CDR3 DNA reads as TGTGCCAGCAGCTTAGGAGCCGGGACAGGGGGCTACAATGAGCAGTTCTTC.

This clone showed up just a few times. The chain is built from TRBV20-1 and TRBJ1-1; the D is unclear. V dropped 2 bases and J dropped 3 bases, with 4 bases sitting between them. The CDR3 has 11 amino acids. Germline V gene lookup returns CDR1 DFQATT and CDR2 SNEGSKA (reference sequence). CDR3 in amino acids: CSARLDTEAFF. The CDR3 region has the DNA TGCAGTGCTAGACTGGACACTGAAGCTTTCTTT.

This chain joins TRBV5-6 and TRBJ2-1; weak D call: TRBD2 (7 bases). The CDR3 is made up of 16 amino acids. The V end was cut by 4 bases, the J end by 9 bases, with 23 bases between. CDR1 SGHDT and CDR2 YYEEEE come from the germline V gene. The chain's CDR3 is CASSRRGLGGLVEQFF. The CDR3 DNA is TGTGCCAGCAGCAGGCGAGGACTAGGGGGGCTGGTTGAGCAGTTCTTC.

The chain joins TRBV7-3 to TRBJ2-1; D ambiguous. The V end lost 6 bases, the J end lost 1 base, and 10 bases lay between the germline ends. CDR1 SGHTA and CDR2 FQGTGA come from the germline V gene. This CDR3 has 14 residues. DNA for the CDR3: TGTGCCAGCAGTGATAGGTTATCCTACAATGAGCAGTTCTTC. Its translation is CASSDRLSYNEQFF.

The chain has TRBV19 and TRBJ1-5; possible D gene TRBD1, 6 bases. This CDR3 region has 16 residues. Trimming pared 5 bases from V and 3 bases from J, leaving 17 bases between. Germline V gene data show CDR1 as LNHDA and CDR2 as SQIVND (reference sequence). The CDR3 protein is CASSQQGKGPNQPQHF. CDR3 sequence (DNA): TGTGCCAGTAGTCAACAGGGAAAGGGACCCAATCAGCCCCAGCATTTT. The whole variable domain, filled in from reference TRBV19 and TRBJ1-5, reads DGGITQSPKYLFRKEGQNVTLSCEQNLNHDAMYWYRQDPGQGLRLIYYSQIVNDFQKGDIAEGYSVSREKKESFPLTVTSAQKNPTAFYLCASSQQGKGPNQPQHFGDGTRLSIL.

CDR3 protein: CASSVQGDEKLFF. The CDR3 coding sequence is TGTGCCAGCTCCGTTCAGGGGGATGAAAAACTGTTTTTT. V usage is TRBV18 and J usage is TRBJ1-4; 7 nucleotides agree with TRBD1. This CDR3 comprises 13 residues. The ends lost 6 bases at V and 6 bases at J; junction bases unmatched: 4. The germline CDR1 and CDR2 sequences are KGHSH and LQKENI.

This chain joins TRBV12-5 and TRBJ2-2, with D possibly TRBD1 on 5 matching bases. CDR3 size: 14 residues. Germline V gene sequence: CDR1 LGHNT, CDR2 FRNRAP. V was pared by 5 bases and J by 5 bases, with 12 bases between. The CDR3 nucleotides read TGTGCTAGTGGTCGCGGCAGGGCGACCGGGGAGCTGTTTTTT. Its translation: CASGRGRATGELFF.

The chain couples TRBV14 to TRBJ2-2, with D unclear. This CDR3 has 14 residues. Looked up from germline, CDR1 is SGHDN and CDR2 is FVKESK. Between the trimmed V and J ends, which lost 3 bases and 4 bases, there was a span of 9 bases. CDR3 in amino acids: CASSHRTITGELFF. CDR3 bases: TGTGCCAGCAGCCACCGGACGATCACCGGGGAGCTGTTTTTT.

The J gene is TRBJ1-2, the V gene TRBV19, with a tentative D call TRBD1 (5 bases). V was clipped by 3 bases and J by 4 bases, with 15 bases between them. The CDR3 runs to 15 residues. Germline lookup yields CDR1 LNHDA and CDR2 SQIVND (reference sequence). The CDR3 here is CASSIERDSGYGYTF. The DNA for the CDR3 is TGTGCCAGTAGTATCGAGAGGGACTCCGGCTATGGCTACACCTTC.

The V gene is TRBV7-2, the J gene TRBJ2-7; a possible D gene is TRBD2 (6 bases). Germline-derived CDR1 and CDR2 are SGHTA and FQGNSA. V was trimmed by 6 bases and J by 0 bases, leaving 21 bases between them. The CDR3 extends over 17 amino acids. CDR3 in amino acids: CASRWDSVNYSSYEQYF. Here the CDR3 DNA reads TGTGCCAGCAGGTGGGACTCGGTGAATTACAGCTCCTACGAGCAGTACTTC.

This chain connects TRBV28 to TRBJ1-3; unclear D gene. Germline-derived CDR1 and CDR2 are MDHEN and SYDVKM. V was pared by 2 bases and J by 0 bases, with 11 bases between. The CDR3 sequence is 16 residues long. The DNA of the CDR3 is TGTGCCAGCAGTTTACCCACTTCCAGCTCTGGAAACACCATATATTTT. The encoded protein is CASSLPTSSSGNTIYF.

The chain couples TRBV27 to TRBJ1-1, with D unresolved. Between the trimmed V and J ends, which lost 1 base and 4 bases, there was a span of 10 bases. The CDR3 covers 14 residues. The germline V gene encodes CDR1 MNHEY and CDR2 SMNVEV (reference sequence). The DNA for the CDR3 is TGTGCCAGCAGTTTATTGGTTTATAGCACTGAAGCTTTCTTT. Its translation is CASSLLVYSTEAFF.